A selection of T cell receptor beta chains follows, all from one sample in a study of cytomegalovirus exposure and HLA in healthy donors. Using immunoSEQ multiplex PCR, the repertoire was profiled, and TCRdb retains in-frame clones only, with some absent. Found here are about 160,000 clones, 80% of them singletons; the top ten hold roughly 1.2%. Material: PBMCs. These receptors were collected from a woman aged 50 to 60 in good health and CMV-seronegative. The conserved cysteine and the conserved F or W are not part of the CDR3 here. The order of the fields is D gene, V gene, CDR3 protein. A D gene is named only where the DNA matches it firmly.

d_gene: TRBD1
v_gene: TRBV7-3
CDR3aa: ASSLSRGQADTQY

d_gene: -
v_gene: TRBV9
CDR3aa: ASSAPPLTGGALYNEQF

d_gene: -
v_gene: TRBV19
CDR3aa: ASSIGQRNTEAF

d_gene: -
v_gene: TRBV27
CDR3aa: ASRLGGLRGELF

d_gene: -
v_gene: TRBV5-1
CDR3aa: ASSLDRSGDTEAF

d_gene: TRBD1
v_gene: TRBV15
CDR3aa: ATSSRQGKGRTEAF

d_gene: -
v_gene: TRBV18
CDR3aa: ASSQTETYGYT

d_gene: TRBD1
v_gene: TRBV4-3
CDR3aa: ASSQSGGARFYEQY

d_gene: -
v_gene: TRBV4-3
CDR3aa: ASSLLGGGNEKLF

d_gene: -
v_gene: TRBV19
CDR3aa: ASRTYSSYNEQF

d_gene: -
v_gene: TRBV4-1
CDR3aa: ASRVSYEQY

d_gene: -
v_gene: TRBV9
CDR3aa: ASSLQGYTEAF

d_gene: TRBD2
v_gene: TRBV5-5
CDR3aa: ASSSIAGETYNEQF

d_gene: TRBD2
v_gene: TRBV28
CDR3aa: ASSSPGAGGGYEQY

d_gene: TRBD1
v_gene: TRBV7-9
CDR3aa: ASSLTGDFYNEQF

d_gene: -
v_gene: TRBV7-2
CDR3aa: ASSLDRDSNQPQH

d_gene: TRBD2
v_gene: TRBV19
CDR3aa: ASSTLAGTNTGELF

d_gene: TRBD1
v_gene: TRBV9
CDR3aa: ASSKGQDNQPQH

d_gene: -
v_gene: TRBV5-5
CDR3aa: ASSFQTGFNTEAF

d_gene: TRBD2
v_gene: TRBV7-2
CDR3aa: ASSVLAGSTDTQY

d_gene: -
v_gene: TRBV28
CDR3aa: ASSPLRGGLETQY

d_gene: -
v_gene: TRBV13
CDR3aa: ASSLLFGDRSGNTIY

d_gene: -
v_gene: TRBV2
CDR3aa: ASSRLPGELF

d_gene: -
v_gene: TRBV4-2
CDR3aa: ASSQDYLNQPQH

d_gene: -
v_gene: TRBV27
CDR3aa: ASSLGLSSGNTIY

d_gene: -
v_gene: TRBV20-1
CDR3aa: SASAGYEQY

d_gene: -
v_gene: TRBV29-1
CDR3aa: SVIVGEVYNEQF

d_gene: TRBD1
v_gene: TRBV9
CDR3aa: ASSSGTAQETQY

d_gene: -
v_gene: TRBV4-2
CDR3aa: ASSHTMDSSYNEQF

d_gene: -
v_gene: TRBV19
CDR3aa: ASSVNGRDSIYEQY

d_gene: -
v_gene: TRBV28
CDR3aa: ASSSNKGNTIY

d_gene: TRBD1
v_gene: TRBV6-1
CDR3aa: ASSEEETGGYEQY

d_gene: -
v_gene: TRBV14
CDR3aa: ASSQEGQGSVGEQY

d_gene: TRBD2
v_gene: TRBV6-1
CDR3aa: ASSESSGGVHEQF

d_gene: -
v_gene: TRBV27
CDR3aa: ASSVPLANYGYT

d_gene: -
v_gene: TRBV5-1
CDR3aa: ASNHPGGETQY

d_gene: TRBD1
v_gene: TRBV27
CDR3aa: ASSFGTGVPGANVLT

d_gene: TRBD1
v_gene: TRBV5-1
CDR3aa: ASRDNRGNGYT

d_gene: -
v_gene: TRBV29-1
CDR3aa: SVMQQVGLGNEQF

d_gene: -
v_gene: TRBV7-2
CDR3aa: ASSYSSGKGSPYNEQF

d_gene: TRBD1
v_gene: TRBV28
CDR3aa: ASSLNPGQGARTGELF

d_gene: -
v_gene: TRBV4-2
CDR3aa: ASSQVGRDNNYGYT

d_gene: TRBD2
v_gene: TRBV6-9
CDR3aa: ASTRGTSRVGEQF

d_gene: TRBD1
v_gene: TRBV6-6
CDR3aa: ASTPGGLGPQH

d_gene: -
v_gene: TRBV28
CDR3aa: ASSLGQGGWSGYT

d_gene: -
v_gene: TRBV7-2
CDR3aa: ASSLVGRGPSKNIQY

d_gene: -
v_gene: TRBV28
CDR3aa: ASSLADSTYNSPLH

d_gene: -
v_gene: TRBV27
CDR3aa: ASTPNGQYNGYT

d_gene: TRBD2
v_gene: TRBV28
CDR3aa: ASRPGTSYEQY

d_gene: -
v_gene: TRBV23-1
CDR3aa: ASSRPSVNTEAF

d_gene: -
v_gene: TRBV18
CDR3aa: ASSPQSGELF

d_gene: -
v_gene: TRBV5-6
CDR3aa: ASSFADTYGYT

d_gene: -
v_gene: TRBV7-2
CDR3aa: ASSFIGGRSDTQY

d_gene: TRBD1
v_gene: TRBV6-6
CDR3aa: ASSRQGNYGYT

d_gene: -
v_gene: TRBV7-2
CDR3aa: ASSFYGNEQF

d_gene: -
v_gene: TRBV6-1
CDR3aa: ASSLETGNTIY

d_gene: TRBD1
v_gene: TRBV7-2
CDR3aa: ASSKLGTGTGNTIY

d_gene: TRBD2
v_gene: TRBV5-1
CDR3aa: ASSFTSGQETQY

d_gene: TRBD1
v_gene: TRBV5-6
CDR3aa: ASSPPSVGSRGETQY

d_gene: TRBD2
v_gene: TRBV27
CDR3aa: ASGLASYNEQF